A single sample gave rise to the 2 T cell receptor beta chains below, sequenced in a study of blood T cells in healthy people across ages. A second PCR, run for roughly 7 to 11 cycles, used a sample-barcoded 5' primer plus a J-beta primer mix. TCRdb processed the 5' RACE reads anew with MiXCR; each CDR3 protein has one entry. Among roughly 1,700,000 distinct CDR3 sequences listed, about 28% were seen once. Sample: blood. The origin of the receptors is a woman aged 30 to 39 in good health.

The chain couples TRBV27 to TRBJ2-3; TRBD2 agrees at 11 bases. Germline lookup yields CDR1 MNHEY and CDR2 SMNVEV (reference sequence). The CDR3 runs to 18 residues. V shed 7 bases and J 6 bases; nucleotides not matched to a gene: 18. The CDR3 DNA reads as TGTGCCAGCAAAAACAGGGGCTTGCCCCTAGCGGGAGGTGATACGCAGTATTTT. Its protein product is CASKNRGLPLAGGDTQYF.

The chain recombines TRBV12-3 or TRBV12-4 with TRBJ2-7; 8 nucleotides agree with TRBD2. V gave up 8 bases and J gave up 0 bases; unmatched junction bases: 6. The CDR3 is 14 residues long. CDR3 amino acids: CASGSSGSSYEQYF. The CDR3 nucleotides read TGTGCCAGCGGATCGAGCGGGAGCTCCTACGAGCAGTACTTC.